These 14 T cell receptor beta chains came from one sample sequenced in a study of T cell responses to AZD1222 COVID-19 vaccine. Assay: immunoSEQ multiplex PCR; the TCRdb copy retains only in-frame clones and omits some. The sample holds about 120,000 clones, approximately 86% seen once. The specimen comprised peripheral blood, sampled on day 0 of AZD1222 vaccination. The source is an adult in good health.

The chain links TRBV4-1 to TRBJ1-5; 7 nucleotides align to TRBD1. Germline V CDR1 and CDR2: MGHRA, YSYEKL. The CDR3 loop spans 17 amino acids. Trimming removed 2 bases from V and 5 bases from J; junction bases left unmatched: 12. The CDR3 region is CASSQMRGGTVHQPQHF. CDR3 bases: TGCGCCAGCAGCCAAATGAGAGGTGGGACAGTGCATCAGCCCCAGCATTTT.

This clone was seen only once. The chain combines TRBV15 with TRBJ2-5, with D possibly TRBD1 on 5 matching bases. CDR1 is LNHNV, CDR2 YYDKDF, per germline (reference sequence). Trimming pared 1 base from V and 5 bases from J, leaving 11 bases between. This CDR3 region has 14 residues. The CDR3: CATSRADTRETQYF. CDR3 nucleotide sequence: TGTGCCACCAGCAGAGCGGACACCCGGGAGACCCAGTACTTC.

The genes are TRBV6-6 and TRBJ2-3; tentatively, D is TRBD1 (6 bases). Germline V CDR1 and CDR2: MNHNY, SVGAGI (reference sequence). CDR3 length: 15 amino acids. V was clipped by 10 bases and J by 0 bases, with 17 bases between them. CDR3 amino acids: CATRPGTTSTDTQYF. CDR3 nucleotide sequence: TGTGCCACCCGGCCCGGGACAACCAGCACAGATACGCAGTATTTT.

V and J are TRBV18 and TRBJ2-3, with D uncertain. This CDR3 spans 14 amino acids. The V end was cut by 3 bases, the J end by 1 base, with 8 bases between. CDR1 KGHSH and CDR2 LQKENI come from the germline V gene. This chain's CDR3 is CASSPFGRTDTQYF. Here the CDR3 DNA reads TGTGCCAGCTCACCGTTCGGACGCACAGATACGCAGTATTTT.

This clone occurred once. CDR3 bases: TGCGCCAGCAGCCAAGAGACGGGGTTAGGGAACTATGGCTACACCTTC. This sequence encodes CASSQETGLGNYGYTF. The chain carries TRBV4-3 and TRBJ1-2, with D unresolved. CDR1 and CDR2 (germline): LGHNA, YSLEER. CDR3 length: 16 amino acids. The V end lost 0 bases, the J end lost 2 bases, and 13 bases lay between the germline ends.

This clone was detected once. This chain joins TRBV19 and TRBJ2-2; 8 bases are shared with TRBD1. The CDR3 runs to 14 residues. Losses at the gene ends were 8 bases for V and 1 base for J; bases not matched to a gene: 3. CDR1 is LNHDA and CDR2 is SQIVND in the germline V gene (reference sequence). The CDR3 loop reads CASWTGRNTGELFF. For the CDR3, the DNA is TGTGCCAGTTGGACAGGGAGGAACACCGGGGAGCTGTTTTTT.

This sequence joins TRBV6-5 and TRBJ1-6, with TRBD1 matching 10 bases. Trimming took 6 bases from V and 5 from J; bases not matched to a gene: 1. The CDR3 runs to 14 residues. CDR1 and CDR2 from the germline V gene are MNHEY and SVGAGI. The CDR3 region is CASSGTGDNSPLHF. The CDR3 region has the DNA TGTGCCAGCAGCGGGACAGGGGATAATTCACCCCTCCACTTT.

This chain connects TRBV7-2 to TRBJ2-7, with D hard to call. This CDR3 is 12 amino acids long. Trimming shortened V by 3 bases and J by 2 bases, and 5 bases separated the two germline ends. CDR1 SGHTA and CDR2 FQGNSA come from the germline V gene. The CDR3 sequence: CASSFGPYEQYF. CDR3 nucleotide sequence: TGTGCCAGCAGCTTTGGCCCCTACGAGCAGTACTTC.

The gene calls are TRBV10-3 and TRBJ1-5, with D tentatively TRBD1 (5 bases). Germline V CDR1 and CDR2: ENHRY, SYGVKD. V shed 0 bases and J shed 6 bases, with 9 bases lying between them. CDR3 size: 14 residues. As DNA, the CDR3 is TGTGCCATCAGTGAGTCCCAGGGTTTTCAGCCCCAGCATTTT. The encoded protein is CAISESQGFQPQHF.

To note about this clone: The sample contains more than one DNA sequence encoding this CDR3. This chain joins TRBV7-9 and TRBJ2-4; D gene ambiguous. Germline CDR1 reads SEHNR; CDR2 reads FQNEAQ (reference sequence). The CDR3 is 14 amino acids. With 1 base removed from V and 0 bases from J, the gap between germline ends came to 4 bases. The CDR3 protein is CASSLGLAKNIQYF. DNA of the CDR3: TGTGCCAGCAGCTTAGGGTTAGCCAAAAACATTCAGTACTTC. The full variable domain, with the rest looked up from reference TRBV7-9 and TRBJ2-4, is DTGVSQNPRHKITKRGQNVTFRCDPISEHNRLYWYRQTLGQGPEFLTYFQNEAQLEKSRLLSDRFSAERPKGSFSTLEIQRTEQGDSAMYLCASSLGLAKNIQYFGAGTRLSVL.

The chain recombines TRBV5-1 with TRBJ1-3; TRBD1 is a possible D gene (5 bases). The CDR3 has 17 amino acids. V was clipped by 5 bases and J by 2 bases, with 20 bases between them. Germline V CDR1 and CDR2: SGHRS, YFSETQ. CDR3 in amino acids: CASREHPTDLTGNTIYF. In DNA form, the CDR3 reads TGCGCCAGCAGGGAACACCCGACAGATCTTACTGGAAACACCATATATTTT. Based on the CDR3 plus reference TRBV5-1 and TRBJ1-3, the full variable domain is KAGVTQTPRYLIKTRGQQVTLSCSPISGHRSVSWYQQTPGQGLQFLFEYFSETQRNKGNFPGRFSGRQFSNSRSEMNVSTLELGDSALYLCASREHPTDLTGNTIYFGEGSWLTVV.

The V call is TRBV19, the J call TRBJ2-2; TRBD2 matches 8 bases. This CDR3 spans 15 amino acids. Germline V gives CDR1 LNHDA, CDR2 SQIVND (reference sequence). J lost 3 bases, V lost 6 bases, and 6 bases had no gene match. CDR3: CASSQSGGYTGELFF. In DNA, the CDR3 is TGTGCCAGTAGCCAGAGCGGGGGTTACACCGGGGAGCTGTTTTTT.

The chain uses TRBV18 and TRBJ1-2; D not certain. Germline V gene sequence: CDR1 KGHSH, CDR2 LQKENI. V lost 5 bases and J 8 bases, leaving 9 bases between the germline ends. The length of the CDR3 is 11 residues. CDR3 amino acids: CASSNQRGYTF. CDR3 nucleotide sequence: TGTGCCAGCTCAAATCAGAGGGGCTACACCTTC.

The chain employs TRBV3-1 (or the pseudogene TRBV3-2) and TRBJ1-5, with D uncertain. Germline V gives CDR1 LGHDT, CDR2 YNNKEL (reference sequence). The germline V and J ends were trimmed by 1 base and 7 bases, with 8 bases remaining between them. CDR3 length: 13 amino acids. The CDR3 spells CASSQGPGQPQHF. For the CDR3, the DNA is TGTGCCAGCAGCCAAGGTCCAGGACAGCCCCAGCATTTT.